Each of the 9 T cell receptor beta chains below was sequenced from the same sample in a study of monozygotic twins with inflammatory bowel disease. One entry per CDR3 protein, without DNA, is what TCRdb gives after re-calling the 5' RACE reads. The listing contains some 200,000 distinct CDR3 sequences. The sample comprised blood. These TCRs come from a human donor with ulcerative colitis or Crohn's disease, or a healthy co-twin of an affected twin (not recorded which).

The chain couples TRBV3-1 to TRBJ2-7; TCRdb's assignment of TRBD2 cannot be checked, as there is no DNA. In germline, CDR1 is LGHDT, CDR2 YNNKEL (reference sequence). The CDR3 is made up of 19 amino acids. The CDR3 sequence is CASSQDPLGDTASPYEQYF.

CDR3 protein: CASSLRQGRTEAFF. V is TRBV5-4 and J is TRBJ1-1; the D call of TRBD1 rests on TCRdb alone, since no DNA is present to check it. The CDR3 consists of 14 residues. Germline V gene data show CDR1 as SGHNT and CDR2 as YYREEE (reference sequence).

The CDR3 region is CASSYPGEETQYF. V and J are TRBV6-2 or TRBV6-3 and TRBJ2-5; as DNA is missing, the TRBD1 call by TCRdb cannot be tested. The germline CDR1 and CDR2 sequences are MNHEY and SVGEGT. The CDR3 is made up of 13 amino acids.

The CDR3 region is CASSQQSGVNEQFF. The V call is TRBV5-4, the J call TRBJ2-1; TCRdb gives TRBD2 as the D gene, but with no DNA this cannot be confirmed. Germline V gives CDR1 SGHNT, CDR2 YYREEE (reference sequence). The CDR3 consists of 14 residues.

This chain connects TRBV5-4 to TRBJ2-1; with no DNA, the TCRdb D assignment of TRBD1 cannot be verified. CDR3 length: 16 residues. Germline-derived CDR1 and CDR2 are SGHNT and YYREEE (reference sequence). The CDR3 protein is CASHSLPGQGYDEQFF.

The chain links TRBV25-1 to TRBJ1-4; TCRdb calls TRBD1, which cannot be checked without DNA. The V gene's germline CDR1 is MGHDK and CDR2 SYGVNS. The length of the CDR3 is 15 residues. CDR3 region: CASSVQGATNEKLFF.

The chain carries TRBV25-1 and TRBJ2-7. Germline V gene lookup returns CDR1 MGHDK and CDR2 SYGVNS. The length of the CDR3 is 14 residues. CDR3 sequence: CASSEFKEGYEQYF.

The chain recombines TRBV2 with TRBJ2-1; TCRdb proposes TRBD1, but this gene call is untestable without DNA. Germline lookup yields CDR1 SNHLY and CDR2 FYNNEI. The CDR3 totals 12 residues. CDR3 region: CASNRHGTGLFF.

The chain uses TRBV12-3 or TRBV12-4 and TRBJ2-3. The CDR3 consists of 15 residues. CDR3 sequence: CASSHTTTSTDTQYF.